The clone carrying this T cell receptor beta chain was counted between two and nine times. Germline CDR1 reads MDHEN; CDR2 reads SYDVKM. There are 21 residues in the CDR3. V was cut by 6 bases and J by 2 bases, with 32 bases left in between. This sample was included in a study of blood T cell repertoires in COVID-19. The protocol was immunoSEQ multiplex PCR, while the TCRdb copy is restricted to in-frame clones and leaves out a portion. The table shows approximately 180,000 clones, with 70% to 90% occurring only once. V is TRBV28 and J is TRBJ1-5; possibly TRBD1 for D (5 bases). The sample comprised peripheral blood. The TCR comes from a man aged 60 to 69 with acute or convalescent COVID-19. The DNA of the CDR3 is TGTGCCAGCAGCCCCATTTCTCGCGGCAGGGTACCCGATGGGGGCAATCAGCCCCAGCATTTT. This encodes CASSPISRGRVPDGGNQPQHF.